The 17 T cell receptor beta chains in this list originate from one sample, sequenced in a study of blood T cell repertoires in COVID-19. Libraries were prepared by immunoSEQ multiplex PCR; TCRdb keeps only in-frame clonotypes and omits some of them. The sample holds some 97,000 clones, about 80% seen once. Sequencing used peripheral blood. The receptors were gathered from a woman aged 70 to 79 with acute or convalescent COVID-19.

The chain joins TRBV18 to TRBJ1-1; D gene ambiguous. Germline values: CDR1 KGHSH, CDR2 LQKENI. The length of the CDR3 is 14 residues. V lost 1 base and J 4 bases, leaving 10 bases between the germline ends. CDR3 residues: CASSPQEVGTEAFF. The CDR3, as DNA: TGTGCCAGCTCACCACAGGAGGTCGGCACTGAAGCTTTCTTT.

The V call is TRBV29-1, the J call TRBJ2-7; D perhaps matches TRBD1 (5 bases). The V end lost 4 bases, the J end lost 2 bases, and 24 bases lay between the germline ends. Germline CDR1 SQVTM, CDR2 ANQGSEA. This CDR3 region has 17 residues. This chain's CDR3 is CSVVSQAAGHLTYEQYF. CDR3 nucleotides: TGCAGCGTTGTTTCGCAGGCCGCAGGACACCTGACCTACGAGCAGTACTTC.

CDR3 nucleotide sequence: TGTGCCACCAGTGAGTACTGCTCTGGAAACACCATATATTTT. Its protein product is CATSEYCSGNTIYF. The chain is built from TRBV24-1 and TRBJ1-3; no definite D call. Trimming took 4 bases from V and 0 from J, leaving 6 bases between them. Germline V gene data show CDR1 as KGHDR and CDR2 as SFDVKD. The CDR3 has 14 amino acids.

The V gene is TRBV11-2, the J gene TRBJ1-1; 11 bases fit TRBD1. The CDR3 sequence is 14 residues long. Germline CDR1 is SGHAT and CDR2 is FQNNGV. The trim removed 4 bases at V and 4 bases at J, leaving 2 bases unmatched. CDR3 residues: CASSWGQGGTEAFF. The CDR3 nucleotides are TGTGCCAGCAGCTGGGGACAGGGGGGCACTGAAGCTTTCTTT.

The chain carries TRBV29-1 and TRBJ1-1; D gene ambiguous. CDR1 and CDR2 (germline): SQVTM, ANQGSEA. V was trimmed by 7 bases and J by 0 bases, leaving 15 bases between them. CDR3 length: 14 amino acids. The CDR3 sequence is CSAASNYLNTEAFF. The CDR3 DNA sequence: TGCAGCGCCGCAAGCAACTACTTGAACACTGAAGCTTTCTTT.

This clone showed up just once. V is TRBV2 and J is TRBJ1-2, with a weak D call TRBD1 (6 bases). Per the germline V gene, CDR1 is SNHLY and CDR2 is FYNNEI. V was shortened by 10 bases and J by 2 bases, with 17 bases between the two germline ends. The CDR3 covers 14 residues. The CDR3 nucleotides are TGTGCCACCCAGTGGGGCAGGGGCAACTATGGCTACACCTTC. It encodes CATQWGRGNYGYTF.

V and J are TRBV4-1 and TRBJ1-1; D may be TRBD1 (6 bases). CDR1 is MGHRA, CDR2 YSYEKL, per germline. The CDR3 is made up of 12 amino acids. The CDR3: CAAGGRGTEAFF. The CDR3 DNA reads as TGCGCAGCGGGGGGGCGAGGAACTGAAGCTTTCTTT.

The table lists this clone with a few counts. The chain couples TRBV19 to TRBJ1-2, with D maybe TRBD1 (5 bases). The germline V gene encodes CDR1 LNHDA and CDR2 SQIVND (reference sequence). The ends were cut back, 1 base at V and 6 bases at J, with 12 bases in the middle. This CDR3 has 14 amino acids. CDR3 in DNA: TGTGCCAGTAGTATAGGCACAGGTATCGATGGCTACACCTTC. Translated, it gives CASSIGTGIDGYTF.

The rearrangement links TRBV9 to TRBJ1-5, with D possibly TRBD1 on 5 matching bases. Trimming took 1 base from V and 7 from J, leaving 9 bases between them. This CDR3 has 13 residues. CDR1 and CDR2 (germline): SGDLS, YYNGEE. The CDR3 coding sequence is TGTGCCAGCAGCGTACAGGGAGGACAGCCCCAGCATTTT. The encoded protein is CASSVQGGQPQHF.

This clone was detected only a few times. The chain uses TRBV4-3 and TRBJ1-1; D is possibly TRBD1 (6 bases). Germline CDR1 reads LGHNA; CDR2 reads YSLEER. Trimming removed 8 bases at V and 3 bases at J, with 16 bases between. The CDR3 loop spans 14 amino acids. CDR3 DNA: TGCGCCAGCGGCAGGGGTCGGTGGGACACTGAAGCTTTCTTT. Translation: CASGRGRWDTEAFF.

The chain is built from TRBV27 and TRBJ1-4; TRBD1 is a possible D gene (5 bases). The CDR3 loop spans 16 amino acids. With 5 bases removed from V and 4 bases from J, the gap between germline ends came to 17 bases. Germline V gene sequence: CDR1 MNHEY, CDR2 SMNVEV (reference sequence). The CDR3, as DNA: TGTGCCAGCAGTCCGCAGCCCGACAGATTTAATGAAAAACTGTTTTTT. It translates to CASSPQPDRFNEKLFF.

V and J are TRBV10-3 and TRBJ1-6; 10 nucleotides align to TRBD1. Trimming removed 2 bases from V and 6 bases from J; junction bases left unmatched: 1. This CDR3 is built from 15 residues. Germline CDR1 reads ENHRY; CDR2 reads SYGVKD. CDR3 nucleotide sequence: TGTGCCATCAGTGAGGGGGACAGGGGTAATTCACCCCTCCACTTT. Translating gives CAISEGDRGNSPLHF.

The chain couples TRBV28 to TRBJ2-2; TRBD2 matches at 11 bases. The CDR3 runs 15 residues. Germline CDR1 MDHEN, CDR2 SYDVKM. With 8 bases clipped from V and 6 bases from J, the junction kept 8 bases outside the gene matches. The CDR3 sequence: CASLLAGGLAGELFF. As DNA, the CDR3 is TGTGCCAGCCTCTTAGCGGGGGGGCTCGCCGGGGAGCTGTTTTTT.

The genes are TRBV12-5 and TRBJ2-1; maybe TRBD2 (6 bases). The V end lost 6 bases, the J end lost 6 bases, and 15 bases lay between the germline ends. This CDR3 has 14 residues. Germline lookup yields CDR1 LGHNT and CDR2 FRNRAP. Here the CDR3 reads CASGPPGVVNEQFF. The CDR3 DNA sequence: TGTGCTAGTGGCCCCCCGGGGGTGGTCAATGAGCAGTTCTTC. Complete variable domain (other parts from reference TRBV12-5 and TRBJ2-1): DARVTQTPRHKVTEMGQEVTMRCQPILGHNTVFWYRQTMMQGLELLAYFRNRAPLDDSGMPKDRFSAEMPDATLATLKIQPSEPRDSAVYFCASGPPGVVNEQFFGPGTRLTVL.

This clone was observed at least ten times. The CDR3 bases are TGTGCCAGCAGCTTAGGTACTAGCGGGGGCGGCTCCTACAATGAGCAGTTCTTC. Amino acids: CASSLGTSGGGSYNEQFF. The rearrangement joins TRBV11-3 to TRBJ2-1; 11 nucleotides agree with TRBD2. In germline, CDR1 is SGHNT, CDR2 YENEEA. This CDR3 contains 18 residues. V was clipped by 1 base and J by 0 bases; unmatched bases: 5.

V usage is TRBV7-2 and J usage is TRBJ2-2, with 7 bases identical to TRBD2. J was trimmed by 3 bases and V by 10 bases; bases with no gene match: 8. Germline V gene lookup returns CDR1 SGHTA and CDR2 FQGNSA. This CDR3 is built from 14 residues. The DNA for the CDR3 is TGTGCCACAAGCGGGATAGGTGACACCGGGGAGCTGTTTTTT. It specifies CATSGIGDTGELFF. The whole variable domain, remainder taken from reference TRBV7-2 and TRBJ2-2, is GAGVSQSPSNKVTEKGKDVELRCDPISGHTALYWYRQSLGQGLEFLIYFQGNSAPDKSGLPSDRFSAERTGGSVSTLTIQRTQQEDSAVYLCATSGIGDTGELFFGEGSRLTVL.

V usage is TRBV7-8 and J usage is TRBJ1-4; D is unclear. The CDR3 contains 15 residues. Germline V CDR1 and CDR2: SGHVS, FQNEAQ. V lost 7 bases and J 7 bases, leaving 19 bases between the germline ends. The CDR3: CASTIGEGNGEKLFF. The CDR3 DNA reads TGTGCCAGCACTATCGGGGAGGGCAATGGTGAAAAACTGTTTTTT.